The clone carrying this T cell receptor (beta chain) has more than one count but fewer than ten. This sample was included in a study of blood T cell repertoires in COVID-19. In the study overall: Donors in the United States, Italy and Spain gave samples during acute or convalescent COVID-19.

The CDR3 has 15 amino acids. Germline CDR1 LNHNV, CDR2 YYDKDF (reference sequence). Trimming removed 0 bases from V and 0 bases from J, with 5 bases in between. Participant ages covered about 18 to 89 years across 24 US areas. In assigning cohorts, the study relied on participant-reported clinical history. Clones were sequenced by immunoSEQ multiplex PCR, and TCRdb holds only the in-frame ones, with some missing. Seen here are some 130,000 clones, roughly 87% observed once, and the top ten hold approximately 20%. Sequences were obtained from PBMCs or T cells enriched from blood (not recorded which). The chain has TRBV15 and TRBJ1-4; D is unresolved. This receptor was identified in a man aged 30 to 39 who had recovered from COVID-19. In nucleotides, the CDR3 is TGTGCCACCAGCAGAGATCGTGCAACTAATGAAAAACTGTTTTTT. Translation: CATSRDRATNEKLFF.